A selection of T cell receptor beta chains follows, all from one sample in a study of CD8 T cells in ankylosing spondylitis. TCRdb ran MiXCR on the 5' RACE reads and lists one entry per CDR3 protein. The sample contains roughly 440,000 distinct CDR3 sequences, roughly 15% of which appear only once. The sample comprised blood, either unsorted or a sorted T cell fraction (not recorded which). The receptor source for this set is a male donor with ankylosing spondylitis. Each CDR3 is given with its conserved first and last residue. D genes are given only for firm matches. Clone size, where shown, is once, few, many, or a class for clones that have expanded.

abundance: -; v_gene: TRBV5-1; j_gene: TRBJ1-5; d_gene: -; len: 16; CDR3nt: TGCGCCAGCAGCTTGTCACTATTAGAGACGGATCAGCCCCAGCATTTT; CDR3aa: CASSLSLLETDQPQHF
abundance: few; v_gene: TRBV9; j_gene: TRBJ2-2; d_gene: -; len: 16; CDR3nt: TGTGCCAGCAGCGGGGGGCTAGCGGCCAACACCGGGGAGCTGTTTTTT; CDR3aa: CASSGGLAANTGELFF
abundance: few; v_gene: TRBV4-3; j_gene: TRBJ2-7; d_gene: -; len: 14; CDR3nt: TGCGCCAGCAGCCAGGGGGGACACGCCGACGAGCAGTACTTC; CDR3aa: CASSQGGHADEQYF
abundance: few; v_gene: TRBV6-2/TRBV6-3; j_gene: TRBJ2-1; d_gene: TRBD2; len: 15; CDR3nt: TGTGCCAGCACGTCAGCTAGCGGCGGGCCCAATGAGCAGTTCTTC; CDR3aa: CASTSASGGPNEQFF
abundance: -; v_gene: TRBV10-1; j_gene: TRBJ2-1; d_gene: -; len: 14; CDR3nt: TGCGCCAGCAGTCCACGGGGCAAAGGGAATGAGCAGTTCTTC; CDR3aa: CASSPRGKGNEQFF
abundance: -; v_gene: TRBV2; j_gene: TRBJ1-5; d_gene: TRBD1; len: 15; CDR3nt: TGTGCCAGCAGTGACGACAGGGGGCTCGGACAGCCCCAGCATTTT; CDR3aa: CASSDDRGLGQPQHF
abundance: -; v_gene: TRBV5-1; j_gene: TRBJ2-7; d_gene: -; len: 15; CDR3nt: TGCGCCAGCAGTTCTTTAGGCCGAGGGCCCTACGAGCAGTACTTC; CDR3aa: CASSSLGRGPYEQYF
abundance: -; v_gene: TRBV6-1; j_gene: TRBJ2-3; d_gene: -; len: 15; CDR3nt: TGTGCCAGCAGACCACAGGGCCCAGTTTTAGATACGCAGTATTTT; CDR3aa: CASRPQGPVLDTQYF
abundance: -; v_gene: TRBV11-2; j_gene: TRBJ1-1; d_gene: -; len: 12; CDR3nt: TGTGCCAGCAGCTTAGTTAACGGTGAAGCTTTCTTT; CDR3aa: CASSLVNGEAFF
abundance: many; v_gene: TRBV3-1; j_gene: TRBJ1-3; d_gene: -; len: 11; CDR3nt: TGTGCCAGCAGCCAAGGAAACACCATATATTTT; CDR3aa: CASSQGNTIYF
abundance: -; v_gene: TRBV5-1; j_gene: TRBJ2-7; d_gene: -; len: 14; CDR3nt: TGCGCCAGCAGCTCGACAGGAGGAATCTACGAGCAGTACTTC; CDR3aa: CASSSTGGIYEQYF
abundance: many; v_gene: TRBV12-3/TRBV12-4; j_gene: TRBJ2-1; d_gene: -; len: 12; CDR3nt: TGTGCCAGCAGTTTACAGGGTTATGAGCAGTTCTTC; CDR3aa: CASSLQGYEQFF
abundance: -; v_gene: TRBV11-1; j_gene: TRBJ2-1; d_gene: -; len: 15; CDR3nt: TGTGCCAGCAGCTTGTCAGGGTGGGCCTACAATGAGCAGTTCTTC; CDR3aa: CASSLSGWAYNEQFF
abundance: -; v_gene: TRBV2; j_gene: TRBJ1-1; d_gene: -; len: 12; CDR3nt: TGTGCCACCCACCCAGGGAACACTGAAGCTTTCTTT; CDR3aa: CATHPGNTEAFF
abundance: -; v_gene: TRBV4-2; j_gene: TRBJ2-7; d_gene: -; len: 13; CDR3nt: TGTGCCAGCAGCCCGGACGGATCCTCCGAGCAGTACTTC; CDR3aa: CASSPDGSSEQYF
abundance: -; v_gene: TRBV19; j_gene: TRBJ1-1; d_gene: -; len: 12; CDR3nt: TGTGCCAGTAGTCCCCAGTATAGTGAAGCTTTCTTT; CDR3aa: CASSPQYSEAFF
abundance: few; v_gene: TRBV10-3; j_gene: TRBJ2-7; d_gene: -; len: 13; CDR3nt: TGTGCCATCAGTGAAAGTAGGGGCTACGAGCAGTACTTC; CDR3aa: CAISESRGYEQYF
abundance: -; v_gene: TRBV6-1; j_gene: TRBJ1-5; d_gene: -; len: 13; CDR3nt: TGTGCCAGCAGCGACACTCGCAATCAGCCCCAGCATTTT; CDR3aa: CASSDTRNQPQHF
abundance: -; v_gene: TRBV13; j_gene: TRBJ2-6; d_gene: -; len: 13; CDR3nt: TGTGCCAGCAGGCCCACAGGGGCCAACGTCCTGACTTTC; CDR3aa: CASRPTGANVLTF
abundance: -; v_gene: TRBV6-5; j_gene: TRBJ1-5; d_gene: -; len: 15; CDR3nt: TGTGCCAGCAGTTACTCTGCTGGACACAATCAGCCCCAGCATTTT; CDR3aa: CASSYSAGHNQPQHF
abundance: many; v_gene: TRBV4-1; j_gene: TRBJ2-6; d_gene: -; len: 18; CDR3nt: TGCGCCAGCAGCCAAGATTTAACTGACAACTCTGGGGCCAACGTCCTGACTTTC; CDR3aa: CASSQDLTDNSGANVLTF
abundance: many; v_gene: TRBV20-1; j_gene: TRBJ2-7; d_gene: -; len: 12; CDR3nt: TGCAGTGCTAGAGGGGAAACGTGGGAGCAGTACTTC; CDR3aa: CSARGETWEQYF
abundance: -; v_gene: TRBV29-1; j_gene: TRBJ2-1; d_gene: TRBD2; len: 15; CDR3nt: TGCAGCGTTGAACAGCGGGGGGGGGTAAGAAATGAGCAGTTCTTC; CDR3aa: CSVEQRGGVRNEQFF
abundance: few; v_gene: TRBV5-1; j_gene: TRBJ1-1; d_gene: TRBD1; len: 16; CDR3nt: TGCGCCAGCAGCTCCAACAGGGGGTTGGGGAACACTGAAGCTTTCTTT; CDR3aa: CASSSNRGLGNTEAFF
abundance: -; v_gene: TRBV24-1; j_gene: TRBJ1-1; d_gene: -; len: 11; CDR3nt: TGTGCCACCGGAAGTGTGGGGCCGGCTTTCTTT; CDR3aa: CATGSVGPAFF
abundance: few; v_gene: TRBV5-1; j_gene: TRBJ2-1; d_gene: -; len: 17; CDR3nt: TGCGCCAGCAGCTTTGGGAAAACAGACCTCTCCTACAATGAGCAGTTCTTC; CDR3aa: CASSFGKTDLSYNEQFF
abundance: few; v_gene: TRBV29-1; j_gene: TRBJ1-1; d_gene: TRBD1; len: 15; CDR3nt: TGCAGCGTTTTGGGACAGACACACATGAACACTGAAGCTTTCTTT; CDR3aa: CSVLGQTHMNTEAFF
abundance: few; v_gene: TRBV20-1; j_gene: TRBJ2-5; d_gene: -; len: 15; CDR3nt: TGCAGTGCTAGAGATAGGAGCCGGGGTAAAGAGACCCAGTACTTC; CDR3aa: CSARDRSRGKETQYF
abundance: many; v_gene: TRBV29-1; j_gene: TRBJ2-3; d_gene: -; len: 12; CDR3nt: TGCAGCGTTGTGCAGGTCACAGATACGCAGTATTTT; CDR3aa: CSVVQVTDTQYF
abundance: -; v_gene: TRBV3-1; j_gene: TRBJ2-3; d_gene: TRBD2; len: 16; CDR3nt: TGTGCCAGCAGCCATCAAGGCGGGGGGGCCATAGATACGCAGTATTTT; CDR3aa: CASSHQGGGAIDTQYF
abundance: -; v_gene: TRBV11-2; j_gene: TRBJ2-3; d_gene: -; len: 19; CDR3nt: TGTGCCAGCAGCTCCGGTGACAGATTTGGGACTTCACCCCTGGATACGCAGTATTTT; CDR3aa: CASSSGDRFGTSPLDTQYF
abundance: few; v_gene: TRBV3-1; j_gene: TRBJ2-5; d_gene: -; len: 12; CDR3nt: TGTGCCAGCAGCCCAAACTTGGAGACCCAGTACTTC; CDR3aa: CASSPNLETQYF
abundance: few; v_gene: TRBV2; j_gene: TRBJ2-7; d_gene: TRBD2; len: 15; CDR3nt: TGTGCCAGCAGTGCGAGGACTAGCGGGAGAGAAGAGCAGTACTTC; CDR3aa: CASSARTSGREEQYF
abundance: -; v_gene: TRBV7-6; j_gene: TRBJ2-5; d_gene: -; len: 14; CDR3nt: TGTGCCAGCAGCAGGGACGGAATCCAAGAGACCCAGTACTTC; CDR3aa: CASSRDGIQETQYF